The entry that follows covers one TCR beta chain sequence. V was pared by 6 bases and J by 4 bases, with 13 bases of the junction left unmatched. The CDR3 spans 16 residues. Germline CDR1 reads MGHRA; CDR2 reads YSYEKL. The sample is drawn from a study of blood T cells in healthy people across ages. A second PCR, run for about 6 to 11 cycles, used a sample-barcoded 5' primer plus a J-beta primer mix. Each cDNA was tagged by a template-switch adaptor containing 12 random nucleotides. MiXCR, applied by TCRdb to the 5' RACE reads, yields one record per CDR3 protein. The table records roughly 2 million distinct CDR3 sequences, about 50% of them present only once. Donor samples were obtained from healthy Caucasian individuals from Russia, aged 6 to 90. The authors extracted at least 6 micrograms of total RNA per sample.

The sequencing input was blood. V gene TRBV4-1 combines with J gene TRBJ1-2; TRBD1 agrees at 8 bases. The TCR comes from a woman aged 40 to 50 in good health. In nucleotides, the CDR3 is TGCGCCAGCAGTCCTAAGCAGGGGGCAGTTCGCTATGGCTACACCTTC. Its translation is CASSPKQGAVRYGYTF.